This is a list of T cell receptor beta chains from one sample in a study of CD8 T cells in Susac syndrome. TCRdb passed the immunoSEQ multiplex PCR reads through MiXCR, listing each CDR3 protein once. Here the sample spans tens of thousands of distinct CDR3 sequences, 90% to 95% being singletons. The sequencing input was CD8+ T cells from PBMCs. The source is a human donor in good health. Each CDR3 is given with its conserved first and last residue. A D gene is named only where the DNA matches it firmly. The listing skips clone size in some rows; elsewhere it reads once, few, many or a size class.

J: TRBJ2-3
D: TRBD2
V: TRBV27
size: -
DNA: TGTGCCAGCAGTACAGTAGCGGGAGGGAGCACAGATACGCAGTATTTT
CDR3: CASSTVAGGSTDTQYF

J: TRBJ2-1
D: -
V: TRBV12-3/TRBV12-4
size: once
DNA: TGTGCCAGCAGCTTCTTGGGTTCTGAGGACGAGCAGTTCTTC
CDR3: CASSFLGSEDEQFF

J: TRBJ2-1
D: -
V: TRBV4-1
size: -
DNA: TGCGCCAGCAGCCAAACAGGCTTTGGGCAGTTCTTC
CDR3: CASSQTGFGQFF

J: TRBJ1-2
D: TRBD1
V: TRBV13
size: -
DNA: TGTGCCAGCAGCTTAACCTCCGGGACAGGATTCTATGGCTACACCTTC
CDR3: CASSLTSGTGFYGYTF

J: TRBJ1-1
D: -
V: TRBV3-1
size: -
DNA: TGTGCCAGCAGCCCCATCCGGGACGGAAACACTGAAGCTTTCTTT
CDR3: CASSPIRDGNTEAFF

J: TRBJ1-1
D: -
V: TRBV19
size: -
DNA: TGTGCCAGTAGTATCTCACAGATGAACACTGAAGCTTTCTTT
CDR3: CASSISQMNTEAFF

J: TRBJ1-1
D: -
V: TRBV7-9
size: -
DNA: TGTGCCAGCAGCCCCCCGGGGGGCGATAGGAACACTGAAGCTTTCTTT
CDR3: CASSPPGGDRNTEAFF

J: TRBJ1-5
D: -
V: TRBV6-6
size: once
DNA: TGTGCCAGCAACCAAGGAGTCAATCAGCCCCAGCATTTT
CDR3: CASNQGVNQPQHF

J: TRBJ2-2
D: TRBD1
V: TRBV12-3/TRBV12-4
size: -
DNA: TGTGCCAGCAGGAGGGACAGGGAGAACACCGGGGAGCTGTTTTTT
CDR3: CASRRDRENTGELFF

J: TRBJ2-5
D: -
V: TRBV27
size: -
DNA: TGTGCCAGCAGAAGTGAGTGGGGCCCCCAAGAGACCCAGTACTTC
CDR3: CASRSEWGPQETQYF

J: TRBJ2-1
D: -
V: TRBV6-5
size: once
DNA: TGTGCCACCCAGGGTTGGTCCTACAATGAGCAGTTCTTC
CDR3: CATQGWSYNEQFF

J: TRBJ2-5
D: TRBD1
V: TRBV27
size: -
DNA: TGTGCCAGCAGTATACGGGACAGGGAAGGAGAGACCCAGTACTTC
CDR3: CASSIRDREGETQYF

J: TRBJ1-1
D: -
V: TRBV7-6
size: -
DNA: TGTGCCAGCAGCCCAGTCTCGGCGAACACTGAAGCTTTCTTT
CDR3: CASSPVSANTEAFF

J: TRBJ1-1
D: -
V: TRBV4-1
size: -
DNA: TGCGCCAGCAGCCAAGATATTGGGTATGGGAACACTGAAGCTTTCTTT
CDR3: CASSQDIGYGNTEAFF

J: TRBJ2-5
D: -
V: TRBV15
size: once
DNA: TGTGCCACCAGCGGGGGGCCTAGCCAAGAGACCCAGTACTTC
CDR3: CATSGGPSQETQYF

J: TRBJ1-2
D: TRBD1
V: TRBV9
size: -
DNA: TGTGCCAGCAGCGTAGGAACAGGGGGCGCGGGAAGCTATGGCTACACCTTC
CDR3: CASSVGTGGAGSYGYTF

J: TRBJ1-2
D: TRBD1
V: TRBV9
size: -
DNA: TGTGCCAGCAGCGCGGGACAGCCAAGGGGGAAAGGCTACACCTTC
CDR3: CASSAGQPRGKGYTF

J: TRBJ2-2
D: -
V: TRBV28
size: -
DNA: TGTGCCAGCACCCTAATAGTCAAAGGGGGCACCGGGGAGCTGTTTTTT
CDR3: CASTLIVKGGTGELFF

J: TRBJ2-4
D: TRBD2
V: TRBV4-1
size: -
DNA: TGCGCCAGCAGCCCGCGGGAGTTGGGAAACATTCAGTACTTC
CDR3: CASSPRELGNIQYF

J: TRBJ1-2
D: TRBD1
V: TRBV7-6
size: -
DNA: TGTGCCAGCAGCGTCGGACAGGGCTATGGCTACACCTTC
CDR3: CASSVGQGYGYTF

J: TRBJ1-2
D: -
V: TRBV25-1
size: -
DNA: TGTGCCAGCAGTGACTACAGTGGTTATGGCTACACCTTC
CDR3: CASSDYSGYGYTF

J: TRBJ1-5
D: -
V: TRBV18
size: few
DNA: TGTGCCAGCTCACCAGGGCCCAATCAGCCCCAGCATTTT
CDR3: CASSPGPNQPQHF

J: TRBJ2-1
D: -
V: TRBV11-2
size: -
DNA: TGTGCCAGCACCCTTACAGGGAAGCAGTTCTTC
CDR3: CASTLTGKQFF

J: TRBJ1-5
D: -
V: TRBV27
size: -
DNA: TGTGCCAGCAGTCTCGGGACCGTGGGGGACCAGCCCCAGCATTTT
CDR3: CASSLGTVGDQPQHF

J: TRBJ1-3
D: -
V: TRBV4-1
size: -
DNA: TGCGCCAGCAGCCCCGAAGAAGCTGGAAACACCATATATTTT
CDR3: CASSPEEAGNTIYF

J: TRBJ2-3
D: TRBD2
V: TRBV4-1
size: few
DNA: TGCGCCAGCAGCCCTGGAGCGGGGGTGGATACGCAGTATTTT
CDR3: CASSPGAGVDTQYF

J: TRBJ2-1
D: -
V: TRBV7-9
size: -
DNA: TGTGCCAGCAGCTTAGTGGCGCCTAATGAGCAGTTCTTC
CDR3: CASSLVAPNEQFF

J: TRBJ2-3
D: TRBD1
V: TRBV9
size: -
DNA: TGTGCCAGCAGCGTAGCGACAGGGGCAGATACGCAGTATTTT
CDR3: CASSVATGADTQYF

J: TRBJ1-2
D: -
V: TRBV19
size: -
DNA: TGTGCCAGTAGTCCCGACAGAGCTAACTATGGCTACACCTTC
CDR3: CASSPDRANYGYTF

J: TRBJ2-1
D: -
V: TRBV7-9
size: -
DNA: TGTGCCAGCAGCTTGTGGCAAAGTCCCTACAATGAGCAGTTCTTC
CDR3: CASSLWQSPYNEQFF

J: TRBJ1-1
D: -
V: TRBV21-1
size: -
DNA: TGTGCCAGCAGTCAAGGGAGGGGGATGACTTTCTTT
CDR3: CASSQGRGMTFF